Sequencing of this TCR beta chain was carried out in a study of blood T cell repertoires in COVID-19. Authors' methods: Amplified reference gene primers provided the basis for estimating nucleated cell counts. The assay was immunoSEQ multiplex PCR, and TCRdb's table has in-frame clones only and misses some. V, J and clone size derive from that table, while D and trimming were established from the DNA sequence. Of about 130,000 clones listed, approximately 88% are singletons. Trimming removed 5 bases at V and 0 bases at J, with 10 bases between. CDR1 is SQVTM, CDR2 ANQGSEA, per germline. The CDR3 totals 13 residues.

The sequencing sample was made of peripheral blood. J is TRBJ1-2 and V is TRBV29-1; no clear D. The origin of this receptor is a woman younger than 45 who had recovered from COVID-19. The CDR3 coding sequence is TGCAGCGTTTCTCCCAACACTAACTATGGCTACACCTTC. Encoded protein: CSVSPNTNYGYTF.